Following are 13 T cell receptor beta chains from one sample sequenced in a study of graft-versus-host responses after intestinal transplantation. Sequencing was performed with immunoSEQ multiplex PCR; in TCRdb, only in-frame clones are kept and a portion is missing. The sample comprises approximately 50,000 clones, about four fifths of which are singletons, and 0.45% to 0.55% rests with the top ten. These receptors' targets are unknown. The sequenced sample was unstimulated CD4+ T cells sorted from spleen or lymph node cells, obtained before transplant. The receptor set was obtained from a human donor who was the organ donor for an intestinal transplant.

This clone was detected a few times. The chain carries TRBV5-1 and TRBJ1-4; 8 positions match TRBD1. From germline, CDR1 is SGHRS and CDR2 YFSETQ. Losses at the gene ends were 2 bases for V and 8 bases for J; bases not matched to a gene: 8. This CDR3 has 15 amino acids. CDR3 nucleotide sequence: TGCGCCAGCAGCTTTGTTCCAGGGGGCGGGGAAAAACTGTTTTTT. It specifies CASSFVPGGGEKLFF.

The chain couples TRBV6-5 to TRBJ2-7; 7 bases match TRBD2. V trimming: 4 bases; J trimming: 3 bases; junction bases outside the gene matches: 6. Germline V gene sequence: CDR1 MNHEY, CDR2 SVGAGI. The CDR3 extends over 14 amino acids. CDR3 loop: CASSFSGSGYEQYF. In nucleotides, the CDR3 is TGTGCCAGCAGTTTTAGCGGGTCGGGCTACGAGCAGTACTTC.

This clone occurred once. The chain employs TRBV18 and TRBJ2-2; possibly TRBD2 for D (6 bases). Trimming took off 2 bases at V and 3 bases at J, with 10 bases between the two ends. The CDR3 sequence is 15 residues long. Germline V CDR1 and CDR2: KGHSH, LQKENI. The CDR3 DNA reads TGTGCCAGCTCACCATTCGTAGCGGACACCGGGGAGCTGTTTTTT. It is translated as CASSPFVADTGELFF.

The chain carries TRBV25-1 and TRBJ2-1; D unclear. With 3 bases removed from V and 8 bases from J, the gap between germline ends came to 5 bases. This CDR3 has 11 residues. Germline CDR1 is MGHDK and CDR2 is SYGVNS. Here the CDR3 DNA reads TGTGCCAGCAGTGATGGTTATGAGCAGTTCTTC. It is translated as CASSDGYEQFF.

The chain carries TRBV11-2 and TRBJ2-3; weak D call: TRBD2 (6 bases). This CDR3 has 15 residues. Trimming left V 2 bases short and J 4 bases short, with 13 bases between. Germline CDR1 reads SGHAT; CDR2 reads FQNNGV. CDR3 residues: CASSLLAGTADTQYF. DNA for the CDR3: TGTGCCAGCAGCTTATTGGCGGGGACTGCAGATACGCAGTATTTT.

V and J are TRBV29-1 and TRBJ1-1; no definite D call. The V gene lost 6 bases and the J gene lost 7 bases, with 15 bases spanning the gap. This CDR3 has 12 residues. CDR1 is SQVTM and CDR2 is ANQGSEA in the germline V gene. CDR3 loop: CSVVGAGLEAFF. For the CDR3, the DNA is TGCAGCGTGGTAGGTGCAGGCCTTGAAGCTTTCTTT. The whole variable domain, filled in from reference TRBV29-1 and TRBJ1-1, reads SAVISQKPSRDICQRGTSLTIQCQVDSQVTMMFWYRQQPGQSLTLIATANQGSEATYESGFVIDKFPISRPNLTFSTLTVSNMSPEDSSIYLCSVVGAGLEAFFGQGTRLTVV.

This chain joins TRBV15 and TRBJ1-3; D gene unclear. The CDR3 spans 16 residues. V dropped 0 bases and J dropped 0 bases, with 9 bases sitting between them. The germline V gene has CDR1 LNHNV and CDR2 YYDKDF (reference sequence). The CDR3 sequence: CATSRDLLYSGNTIYF. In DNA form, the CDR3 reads TGTGCCACCAGCAGAGATTTGCTGTACTCTGGAAACACCATATATTTT. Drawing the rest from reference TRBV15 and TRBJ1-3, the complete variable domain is DAMVIQNPRYQVTQFGKPVTLSCSQTLNHNVMYWYQQKSSQAPKLLFHYYDKDFNNEADTPDNFQSRRPNTSFCFLDIRSPGLGDTAMYLCATSRDLLYSGNTIYFGEGSWLTVV.

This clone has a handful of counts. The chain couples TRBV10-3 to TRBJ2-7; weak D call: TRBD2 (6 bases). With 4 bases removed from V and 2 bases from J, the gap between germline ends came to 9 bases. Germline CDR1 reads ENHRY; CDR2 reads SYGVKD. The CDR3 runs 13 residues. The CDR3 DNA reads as TGTGCCATCAGTGCTAGCGCCCCCTACGAGCAGTACTTC. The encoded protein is CAISASAPYEQYF.

The CDR3 is CATSRDRGGELFF. For the CDR3, the DNA is TGTGCCACCAGCAGAGATCGGGGCGGGGAGCTGTTTTTT. V usage is TRBV15 and J usage is TRBJ2-2; tentative D call: TRBD2 (5 bases). The germline CDR1 and CDR2 sequences are LNHNV and YYDKDF (reference sequence). Trimming pared 0 bases from V and 7 bases from J, leaving 6 bases between. This CDR3 has 13 amino acids.

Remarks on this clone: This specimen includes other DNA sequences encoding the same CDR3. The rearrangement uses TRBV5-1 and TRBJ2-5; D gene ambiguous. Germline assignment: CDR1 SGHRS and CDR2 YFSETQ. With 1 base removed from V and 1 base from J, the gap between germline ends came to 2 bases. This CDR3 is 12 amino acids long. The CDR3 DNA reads TGCGCCAGCAGCTTGACCCAAGAGACCCAGTACTTC. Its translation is CASSLTQETQYF.

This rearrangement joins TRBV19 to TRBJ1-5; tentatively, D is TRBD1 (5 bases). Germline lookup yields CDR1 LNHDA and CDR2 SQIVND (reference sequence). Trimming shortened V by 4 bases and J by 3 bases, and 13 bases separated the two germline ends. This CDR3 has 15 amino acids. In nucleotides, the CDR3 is TGTGCCAGTAGTAGGTTATCAGGGTTCAATCAGCCCCAGCATTTT. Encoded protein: CASSRLSGFNQPQHF.

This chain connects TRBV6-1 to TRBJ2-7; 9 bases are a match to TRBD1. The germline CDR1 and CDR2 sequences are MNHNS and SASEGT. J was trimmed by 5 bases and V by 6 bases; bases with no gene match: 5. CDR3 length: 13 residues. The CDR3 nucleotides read TGTGCCAGCAGACAGGGGGCGCGGGACGAGCAGTACTTC. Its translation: CASRQGARDEQYF.

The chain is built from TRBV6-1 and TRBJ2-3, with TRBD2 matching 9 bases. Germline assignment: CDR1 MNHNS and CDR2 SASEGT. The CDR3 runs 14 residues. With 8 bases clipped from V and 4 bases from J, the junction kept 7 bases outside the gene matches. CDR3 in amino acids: CASGALAGADTQYF. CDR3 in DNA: TGTGCCAGCGGAGCATTAGCGGGGGCAGATACGCAGTATTTT.